These 26 T cell receptor beta chains came from one sample sequenced in a study of T cells in Graves' hyperthyroidism and ophthalmopathy (dated by TCRdb to between 2018 and 2021). Libraries were prepared through multiplex PCR. TCRdb records Illumina HiSeq 2000 as the sequencer. Amplification of TCR beta CDR3 regions was carried out from RNA transcripts. The first round of RT-PCR for the TCR CDR3 was performed with the HTBI primer set and the Qiagen OneStep RT-PCR kit. TCRdb trimmed the raw reads at Q25, called clones with MiXCR and kept productive beta chains. One record per CDR3 amino acid sequence lists the most common genes and DNA. The sample table shows 640,000 or so distinct CDR3 sequences, and 13% to 15% are seen once. The top ten clones comprise more than 6% of the sample. Sequenced material: blood. The receptors originated from a woman aged 18-29 years with Graves' ophthalmopathy.

This clonotype was counted many times. The V call is TRBV3-1, the J call TRBJ1-5, with no clear D. V dropped 4 bases and J dropped 5 bases, with 9 bases sitting between them. Germline lookup yields CDR1 LGHDT and CDR2 YNNKEL (reference sequence). This CDR3 is built from 13 residues. CDR3 nucleotides: TGTGCCAGCAGCCCCTCGTTCGATCAGCCCCAGCATTTT. Protein product: CASSPSFDQPQHF.

Notes on this clonotype: This sequence may be a read error, since a much larger clone differs from it by one base. The gene calls are TRBV3-1 and TRBJ2-2, with 7 bases identical to TRBD2. The length of the CDR3 is 14 residues. Germline V lookup: CDR1 LGHDT, CDR2 YNNKEL (reference sequence). CDR3 sequence: CASGQEGGSGELFF. For the CDR3, the DNA is TGTGCCAGCGGCCAAGAGGGAGGGAGCGGGGAGCTGTTTTTT.

The chain is built from TRBV2 and TRBJ1-2; no definite D call. Deletions cut 1 base from V and 8 bases from J, with 11 bases between. CDR1 SNHLY and CDR2 FYNNEI come from the germline V gene. CDR3 length equals 13 residues. In DNA form, the CDR3 reads TGTGCCAGCAGTGAAGAGAGACACTCCGGCTACACCTTC. This encodes CASSEERHSGYTF.

This clonotype came up a few times. A junction end diverges from the germline sequence, so it may reflect a read error. The rearrangement links TRBV12-3 or TRBV12-4 to TRBJ1-3, with D perhaps TRBD1 (5 bases). The CDR3 length is 16 residues. The CDR3 DNA sequence: TGTGCCAGCCGCGATCCCGGTGGGGCCTCTGGAAACACCATGTATTTT. Protein product: CASRDPGGASGNTMYF.

This clonotype has a count of ten or more. The V call is TRBV3-1, the J call TRBJ2-7; 7 positions agree with TRBD2. This CDR3 is built from 14 residues. Germline lookup yields CDR1 LGHDT and CDR2 YNNKEL (reference sequence). After removal of 1 base from V and 4 bases from J, the junction contained 4 bases not matched to a gene. The CDR3 DNA follows: TGTGCCAGCAGCCAAGTCGCGGGAGATTACGAGCAGTACTTC. Its protein is CASSQVAGDYEQYF.

This clonotype was detected a few times. The genes are TRBV5-1 and TRBJ1-5, with D possibly matching TRBD1 (5 bases). V was cut by 0 bases and J by 5 bases, with 12 bases left in between. The CDR3 length is 15 residues. Per germline, CDR1 SGHRS and CDR2 YFSETQ. This chain's CDR3 is CASSLAGGPHQPQHF. The CDR3 nucleotides are TGCGCCAGCAGCTTGGCCGGGGGACCCCATCAGCCCCAGCATTTT.

This clonotype was picked up many times. V usage is TRBV7-2 and J usage is TRBJ1-1; no firm D call. V lost 1 base to trimming and J lost 0 bases, with 6 bases between them. CDR3 length: 14 residues. Germline-derived CDR1 and CDR2 are SGHTA and FQGNSA. CDR3 sequence reads: CASSLGIVNTEAFF. The CDR3 nucleotides read TGTGCCAGCAGCTTAGGGATAGTGAACACTGAAGCTTTCTTT.

This clonotype was recorded at least ten times. The chain uses TRBV18 and TRBJ1-2; D may be TRBD1 (5 bases). This CDR3 has 12 amino acids. V shed 6 bases and J shed 8 bases, with 13 bases lying between them. In germline, CDR1 is KGHSH, CDR2 LQKENI. Written as DNA, the CDR3 is TGTGCCAGCTCCGACAGCCTGGGGGGCTACACCTTC. This encodes CASSDSLGGYTF.

This clonotype showed up just a few times. V gene TRBV6-2 or TRBV6-3 combines with J gene TRBJ1-1, with a weak D call TRBD1 (6 bases). Trimming removed 2 bases at V and 3 bases at J, with 13 bases between. Germline V lookup: CDR1 MNHEY, CDR2 SVGEGT. This CDR3 has 15 amino acids. The CDR3 nucleotides read TGTGCCAGCAGTTACCTCTGGGGGCTCGACACTGAAGCTTTCTTT. Its translation: CASSYLWGLDTEAFF.

On this clonotype itself: This clone may be a read error of a much larger clone one base away. This chain links TRBV6-1 with TRBJ2-1; 8 nucleotides agree with TRBD2. The germline V gene encodes CDR1 MNHNS and CDR2 SASEGT. The CDR3 spans 16 residues. CDR3 DNA sequence: TGTGCCAGCCGGGATGGTGGTAGCGGGAAAAATCATGAGCAGTCCTTC. Translation gives CASRDGGSGKNHEQSF.

This clonotype showed up many times. The chain carries TRBV28 and TRBJ2-5; D gene unclear. The germline CDR1 and CDR2 sequences are MDHEN and SYDVKM. V lost 4 bases and J 1 base, leaving 10 bases between the germline ends. The CDR3 is 14 amino acids. The CDR3 DNA sequence: TGTGCCAGCAGTTATGGAGCGTTCCAAGAGACCCAGTACTTC. Its translation: CASSYGAFQETQYF.

This clonotype has only a few counts. The chain is built from TRBV9 and TRBJ1-2; 7 positions match TRBD1. The CDR3 runs 16 residues. With V trimmed by 4 bases and J by 5 bases, 14 bases remained unmatched. Germline V lookup: CDR1 SGDLS, CDR2 YYNGEE. The CDR3 loop reads CASSFRPGQRRYGYTF. The CDR3, as DNA: TGTGCCAGCAGCTTCCGACCGGGACAGAGACGATATGGCTACACCTTC.

This clonotype was recorded a few times. The V gene is TRBV5-1, the J gene TRBJ1-2; the D gene is possibly TRBD1 (5 bases). From germline, CDR1 is SGHRS and CDR2 YFSETQ. V lost 4 bases and J 4 bases, leaving 11 bases between the germline ends. This CDR3 has 13 amino acids. CDR3 bases: TGCGCCAGCAGCCACGGGACGGTCTATGGCTACACCTTC. Encoded protein: CASSHGTVYGYTF.

In its sample, this clonotype was seen many times. The rearrangement uses TRBV12-3 or TRBV12-4 and TRBJ1-2; 8 nucleotides agree with TRBD1. The J segment lost 2 bases and the V segment lost 4 bases, leaving 9 bases of the junction unmatched. The CDR3 totals 16 residues. The CDR3 region is CASSSQGALRNYGYTF. In DNA form, the CDR3 reads TGTGCCAGCAGTTCCCAGGGGGCCCTAAGGAACTATGGCTACACCTTC.

Ten or more counts support this clonotype. V is TRBV20-1 and J is TRBJ2-5, with 7 bases identical to TRBD2. Germline CDR1 and CDR2: DFQATT and SNEGSKA (reference sequence). The CDR3 sequence is 13 residues long. Unmatched junction bases numbered 1, after V lost 0 bases and J lost 3 bases. CDR3 region: CSAREGTKETQYF. The CDR3 DNA is TGCAGTGCTAGAGAGGGGACTAAAGAGACCCAGTACTTC.

This clonotype was seen at least ten times. The J gene is TRBJ2-7, the V gene TRBV3-1; D uncertain. Germline V gene lookup returns CDR1 LGHDT and CDR2 YNNKEL (reference sequence). The CDR3 spans 11 residues. The V and J ends lost 0 bases and 5 bases respectively, with 2 bases between them. The CDR3 reads CASSQEDEQYF. The CDR3 DNA reads TGTGCCAGCAGCCAAGAGGACGAGCAGTACTTC.

This clonotype was counted at least ten times. The V call is TRBV7-2, the J call TRBJ2-1; no clear D gene. Germline CDR1 reads SGHTA; CDR2 reads FQGNSA. The CDR3 consists of 15 residues. V was trimmed by 1 base and J by 2 bases, leaving 9 bases between them. This CDR3 is CASSLVRVTYNEQFF. The CDR3 nucleotides are TGTGCCAGCAGCTTAGTACGGGTTACCTACAATGAGCAGTTCTTC.

This clonotype was counted many times. The chain is built from TRBV6-1 and TRBJ2-1; TRBD2 aligns across 11 bases. CDR1 and CDR2 (germline): MNHNS, SASEGT. The CDR3 has 16 amino acids. With 6 bases clipped from V and 6 bases from J, the junction kept 10 bases outside the gene matches. The CDR3 sequence is CASSPTRLAGSNEQFF. The CDR3 DNA reads TGTGCCAGCAGCCCAACGCGACTAGCGGGAAGCAATGAGCAGTTCTTC.

This clonotype occurred many times. The rearrangement joins TRBV7-8 to TRBJ1-1, with a tentative D call TRBD1 (5 bases). CDR3 length: 13 residues. V shed 4 bases and J shed 4 bases, with 10 bases lying between them. CDR1 is SGHVS and CDR2 is FQNEAQ in the germline V gene. The CDR3: CASSSGWVTEAFF. For the CDR3, the DNA is TGTGCCAGCAGCTCAGGGTGGGTCACTGAAGCTTTCTTT.

This clonotype occurred many times. This chain uses TRBV30 with TRBJ2-7; TRBD2 might be the D (6 bases). CDR1 and CDR2 from the germline V gene are GTSNPN and SVGIG (reference sequence). Trimming removed 3 bases at V and 2 bases at J, with 14 bases between. The CDR3 is made up of 14 amino acids. Written as DNA, the CDR3 is TGTGCCTGGAGGCTGGACGGGGGTCCCTACGAGCAGTACTTC. It specifies CAWRLDGGPYEQYF.

This clonotype was seen repeatedly, ten times or more. The CDR3 region is CAWSGGAGGIYEQYF. The CDR3, as DNA: TGTGCCTGGAGTGGAGGGGCAGGGGGTATCTACGAGCAGTACTTC. The V call is TRBV30, the J call TRBJ2-7; 7 bases line up with TRBD1. Germline trimming cut 1 base from V and 3 bases from J; bases unmatched to any gene: 9. The CDR3 runs to 15 residues. From germline, CDR1 is GTSNPN and CDR2 SVGIG (reference sequence).

This clonotype showed up many times. The gene calls are TRBV12-3 or TRBV12-4 and TRBJ2-3, with a possible D match to TRBD2 (6 bases). Trimming took off 5 bases at V and 6 bases at J, with 12 bases between the two ends. This CDR3 is 13 amino acids long. The CDR3 protein is CASSIISGDTQYF. The CDR3 bases are TGTGCCAGCAGTATCATTAGCGGTGATACGCAGTATTTT.

The chain has TRBV28 and TRBJ1-1; D is undetermined. In germline, CDR1 is MDHEN, CDR2 SYDVKM. This CDR3 spans 12 amino acids. Trimming cost V 8 bases and J 6 bases, with 13 bases left between them. CDR3 sequence (DNA): TGTGCCAGCTTGGTTAGTCCGTCTGAAGCTTTCTTT. This translates into CASLVSPSEAFF. The full variable domain, in which reference TRBV28 and TRBJ1-1 provide the parts outside the CDR3, is DVKVTQSSRYLVKRTGEKVFLECVQDMDHENMFWYRQDPGLGLRLIYFSYDVKMKEKGDIPEGYSVSREKKERFSLILESASTNQTSMYLCASLVSPSEAFFGQGTRLTVV.

The V gene is TRBV4-1, the J gene TRBJ2-7; TRBD2 matches at 7 bases. After removal of 4 bases from V and 7 bases from J, the junction contained 7 bases not matched to a gene. The CDR3 spans 13 residues. The germline CDR1 and CDR2 sequences are MGHRA and YSYEKL. CDR3 bases: TGCGCCAGCAGCCCTGAGTGGGGGGGGGAGCAGTACTTC. It codes for CASSPEWGGEQYF.

The gene calls are TRBV6-1 and TRBJ2-7, with 16 bases matching TRBD2. The CDR3 totals 15 residues. V lost 7 bases to trimming and J lost 7 bases; unmatched junction nucleotides: 7. Per germline, CDR1 MNHNS and CDR2 SASEGT. CDR3 nucleotides: TGTGCCAGCACCCCGGGACTAGCGGGAGGGAATGAGCAGTACTTC. Its translation: CASTPGLAGGNEQYF.

This clonotype occurred many times. The chain links TRBV27 to TRBJ2-3; 13 nucleotides match TRBD2. The germline CDR1 and CDR2 sequences are MNHEY and SMNVEV (reference sequence). Unmatched junction bases numbered 5, after V lost 5 bases and J lost 3 bases. The CDR3 runs 16 residues. CDR3: CASSIRTSGSTDTQYF. The CDR3 coding sequence is TGTGCCAGCAGTATCCGGACTAGCGGGAGTACAGATACGCAGTATTTT.